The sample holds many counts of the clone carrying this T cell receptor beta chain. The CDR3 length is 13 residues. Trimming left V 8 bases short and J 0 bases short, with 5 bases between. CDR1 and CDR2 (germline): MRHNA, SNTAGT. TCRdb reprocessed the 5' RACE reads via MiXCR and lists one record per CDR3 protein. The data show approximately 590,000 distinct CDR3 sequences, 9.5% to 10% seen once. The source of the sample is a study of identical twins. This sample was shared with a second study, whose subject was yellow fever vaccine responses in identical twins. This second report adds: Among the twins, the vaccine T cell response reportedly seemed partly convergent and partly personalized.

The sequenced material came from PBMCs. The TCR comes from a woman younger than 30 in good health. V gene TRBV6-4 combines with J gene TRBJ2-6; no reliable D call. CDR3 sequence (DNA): TGTGCCAGCCGCAACTCTGGGGCCAACGTCCTGACTTTC. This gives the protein CASRNSGANVLTF.